These 2 T cell receptor beta chains came from one sample sequenced in a study of cytomegalovirus exposure and HLA in healthy donors. Primers for the PCR totalled 60 Vbeta and 13 Jbeta. The table came from immunoSEQ multiplex PCR; TCRdb's copy has only in-frame clones and leaves some out. The top ten hold over 2.5% of the sample, which has about 150,000 clones, 65% to 85% seen once. The specimen was PBMCs. These receptors originate from a man between 18 and 29 years old in good health and CMV-seronegative.

This clone was observed a single time. The chain couples TRBV5-1 to TRBJ1-1, with TRBD1 matching over 7 bases. Losses at the gene ends were 2 bases for V and 5 bases for J; bases not matched to a gene: 15. The CDR3 consists of 17 residues. From germline, CDR1 is SGHRS and CDR2 YFSETQ. CDR3 loop: CASSLTGTAWRGTEAFF. In DNA, the CDR3 is TGCGCCAGCAGCTTAACCGGGACAGCCTGGCGTGGGACTGAAGCTTTCTTT.

CDR3 region: CASTRQGAFNSPLHF. The CDR3 nucleotides read TGTGCCAGCACTAGACAGGGGGCATTTAATTCACCCCTCCACTTT. The chain recombines TRBV2 with TRBJ1-6, with TRBD1 matching 10 bases. CDR1 is SNHLY and CDR2 is FYNNEI in the germline V gene. This CDR3 region has 15 residues. V shed 7 bases and J 6 bases; nucleotides not matched to a gene: 6.